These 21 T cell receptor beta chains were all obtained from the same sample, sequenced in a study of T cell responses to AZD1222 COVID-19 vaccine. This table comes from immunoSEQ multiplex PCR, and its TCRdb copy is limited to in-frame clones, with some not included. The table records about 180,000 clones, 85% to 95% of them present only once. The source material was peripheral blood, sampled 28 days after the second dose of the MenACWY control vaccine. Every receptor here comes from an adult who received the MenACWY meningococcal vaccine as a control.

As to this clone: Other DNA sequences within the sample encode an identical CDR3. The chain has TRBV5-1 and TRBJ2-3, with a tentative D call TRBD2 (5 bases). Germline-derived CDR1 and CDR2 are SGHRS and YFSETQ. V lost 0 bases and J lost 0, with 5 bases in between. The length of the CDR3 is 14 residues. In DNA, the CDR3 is TGCGCCAGCAGCTTGGGGACTAGCACAGATACGCAGTATTTT. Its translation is CASSLGTSTDTQYF.

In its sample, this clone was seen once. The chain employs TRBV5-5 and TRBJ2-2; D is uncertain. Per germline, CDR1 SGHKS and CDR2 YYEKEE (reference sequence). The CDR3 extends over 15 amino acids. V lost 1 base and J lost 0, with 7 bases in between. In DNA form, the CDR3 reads TGTGCCAGCAGCTTGTGGTCCTCGAACACCGGGGAGCTGTTTTTT. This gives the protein CASSLWSSNTGELFF.

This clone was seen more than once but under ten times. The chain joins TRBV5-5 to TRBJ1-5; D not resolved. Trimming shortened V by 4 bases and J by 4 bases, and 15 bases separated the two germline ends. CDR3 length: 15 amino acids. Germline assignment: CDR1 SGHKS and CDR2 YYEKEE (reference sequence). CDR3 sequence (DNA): TGTGCCAGCAGCCAAGGGTCTTGGGAAAATCAGCCCCAGCATTTT. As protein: CASSQGSWENQPQHF.

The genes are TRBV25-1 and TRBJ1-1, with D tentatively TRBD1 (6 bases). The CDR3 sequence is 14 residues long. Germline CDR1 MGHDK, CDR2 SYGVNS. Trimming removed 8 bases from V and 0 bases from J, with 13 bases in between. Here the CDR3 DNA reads TGTGCCAGCGGTGGGGGACACTTGAACACTGAAGCTTTCTTT. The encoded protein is CASGGGHLNTEAFF.

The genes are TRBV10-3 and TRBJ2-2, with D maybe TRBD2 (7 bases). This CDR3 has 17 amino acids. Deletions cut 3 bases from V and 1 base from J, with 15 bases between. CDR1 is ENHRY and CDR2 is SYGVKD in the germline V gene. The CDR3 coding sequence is TGTGCCATCAGTGATATTACGGGGGGACAGAACACCGGGGAGCTGTTTTTT. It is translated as CAISDITGGQNTGELFF.

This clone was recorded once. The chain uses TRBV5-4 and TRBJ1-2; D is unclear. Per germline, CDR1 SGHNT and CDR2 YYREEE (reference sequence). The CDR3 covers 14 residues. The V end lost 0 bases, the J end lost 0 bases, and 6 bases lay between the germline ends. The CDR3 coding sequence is TGTGCCAGCAGCTTGGCAGCGTCTAACTATGGCTACACCTTC. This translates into CASSLAASNYGYTF.

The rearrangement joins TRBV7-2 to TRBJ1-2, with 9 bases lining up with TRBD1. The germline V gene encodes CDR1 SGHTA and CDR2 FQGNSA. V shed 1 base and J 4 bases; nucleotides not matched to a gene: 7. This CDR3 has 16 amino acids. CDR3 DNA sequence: TGTGCCAGCAGCTTAGATCGGACAGGGGTCGGCTATGGCTACACCTTC. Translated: CASSLDRTGVGYGYTF.

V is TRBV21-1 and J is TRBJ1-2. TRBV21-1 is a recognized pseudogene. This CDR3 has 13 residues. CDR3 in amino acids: CASSNKCNYGYTF. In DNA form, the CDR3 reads TGTGCCAGCAGCAATAAATGTAACTATGGCTACACCTTC.

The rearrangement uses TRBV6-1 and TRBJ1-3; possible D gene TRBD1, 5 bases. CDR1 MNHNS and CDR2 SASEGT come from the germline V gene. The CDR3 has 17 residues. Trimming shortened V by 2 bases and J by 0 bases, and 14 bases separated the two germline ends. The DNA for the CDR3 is TGTGCCAGCAGTGAACAACAGGTGGGATTCTCTGGAAACACCATATATTTT. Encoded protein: CASSEQQVGFSGNTIYF.

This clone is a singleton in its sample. The CDR3 loop reads CARSCTPYEQYF. CDR3 sequence (DNA): TGTGCCAGAAGCTGCACCCCCTACGAGCAGTACTTC. This chain connects TRBV5-3 to TRBJ2-7; D is ambiguous. TRBV5-3 is identified as an open reading frame with a role that is uncertain. The CDR3 totals 12 residues. Trimming removed 3 bases at V and 2 bases at J, with 6 bases between.

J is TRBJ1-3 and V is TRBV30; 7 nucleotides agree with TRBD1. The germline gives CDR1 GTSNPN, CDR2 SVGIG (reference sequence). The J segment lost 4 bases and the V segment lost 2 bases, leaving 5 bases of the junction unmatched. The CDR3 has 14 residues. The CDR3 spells CAWSLDRAGNTIYF. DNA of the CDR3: TGTGCCTGGAGTCTTGACAGGGCGGGAAACACCATATATTTT.

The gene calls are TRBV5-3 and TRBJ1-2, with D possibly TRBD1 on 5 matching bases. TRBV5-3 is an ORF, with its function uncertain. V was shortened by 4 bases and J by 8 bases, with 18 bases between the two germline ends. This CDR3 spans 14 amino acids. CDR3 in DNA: TGTGCCAGAAGCGGGGACGGGTCAGGTAGGGGCTACACCTTC. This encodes CARSGDGSGRGYTF.

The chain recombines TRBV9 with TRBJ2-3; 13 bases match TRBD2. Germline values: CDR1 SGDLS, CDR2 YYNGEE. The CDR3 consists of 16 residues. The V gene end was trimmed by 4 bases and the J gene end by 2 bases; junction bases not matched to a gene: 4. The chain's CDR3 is CASSPGTSGATDTQYF. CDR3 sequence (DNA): TGTGCCAGCAGCCCAGGGACTAGCGGGGCCACAGATACGCAGTATTTT.

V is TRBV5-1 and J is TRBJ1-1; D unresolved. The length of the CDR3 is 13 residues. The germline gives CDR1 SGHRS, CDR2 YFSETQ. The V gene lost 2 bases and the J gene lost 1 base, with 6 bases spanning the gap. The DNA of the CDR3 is TGCGCCAGCAGCTTTGCGGAGAACACTGAAGCTTTCTTT. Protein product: CASSFAENTEAFF.

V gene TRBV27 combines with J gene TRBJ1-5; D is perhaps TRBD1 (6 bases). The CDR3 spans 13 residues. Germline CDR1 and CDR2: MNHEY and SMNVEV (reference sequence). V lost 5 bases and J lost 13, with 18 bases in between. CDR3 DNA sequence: TGTGCCAGCAGTCAGAGCCGGGACACCTCTCAGCATTTT. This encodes CASSQSRDTSQHF.

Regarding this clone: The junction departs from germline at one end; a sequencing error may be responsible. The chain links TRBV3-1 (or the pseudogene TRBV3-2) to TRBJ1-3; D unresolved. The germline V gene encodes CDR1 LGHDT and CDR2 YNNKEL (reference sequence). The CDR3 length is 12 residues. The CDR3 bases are TGTGCCAGCAGCCGCACCACCGGTGCCCCACGTTTT. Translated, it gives CASSRTTGAPRF.

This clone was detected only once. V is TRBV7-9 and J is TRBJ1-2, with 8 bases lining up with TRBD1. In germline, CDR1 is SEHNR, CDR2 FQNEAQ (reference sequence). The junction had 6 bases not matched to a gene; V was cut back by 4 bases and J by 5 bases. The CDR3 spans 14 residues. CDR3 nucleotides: TGTGCCAGCAGCTCAGGGGGCGCCGGATATGGCTACACCTTC. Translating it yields CASSSGGAGYGYTF.

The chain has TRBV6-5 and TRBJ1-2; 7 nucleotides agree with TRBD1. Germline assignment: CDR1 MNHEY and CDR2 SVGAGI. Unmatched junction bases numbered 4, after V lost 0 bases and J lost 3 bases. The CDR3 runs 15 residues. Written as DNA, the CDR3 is TGTGCCAGCAGTTACTCGCGGCAGGGGGACTATGGCTACACCTTC. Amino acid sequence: CASSYSRQGDYGYTF.

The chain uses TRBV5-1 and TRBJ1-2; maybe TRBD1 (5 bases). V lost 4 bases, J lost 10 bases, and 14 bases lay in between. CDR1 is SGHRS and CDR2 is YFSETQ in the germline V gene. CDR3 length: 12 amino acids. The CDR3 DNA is TGCGCCAGCAGCCCTGGGCAGGGTGACTACACCTTC. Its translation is CASSPGQGDYTF.

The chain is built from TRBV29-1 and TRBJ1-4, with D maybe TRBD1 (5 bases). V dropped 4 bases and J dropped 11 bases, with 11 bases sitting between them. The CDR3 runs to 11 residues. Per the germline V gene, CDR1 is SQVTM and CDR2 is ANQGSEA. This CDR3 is CSVVTDTKLFF. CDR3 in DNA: TGCAGCGTTGTTACGGACACGAAACTGTTTTTT.

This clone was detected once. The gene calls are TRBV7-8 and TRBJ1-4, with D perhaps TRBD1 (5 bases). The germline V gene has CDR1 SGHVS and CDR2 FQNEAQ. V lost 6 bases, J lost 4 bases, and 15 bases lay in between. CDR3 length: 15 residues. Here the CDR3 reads CASSSGGTGNEKLFF. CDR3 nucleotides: TGTGCCAGCAGTTCCGGGGGGACCGGTAATGAAAAACTGTTTTTT.